Presented here are 15 T cell receptor beta chains from one specimen sequenced in a study of cytomegalovirus exposure and HLA in healthy donors. The study ran its PCR with 60 Vbeta and 13 Jbeta primers. Measured with immunoSEQ multiplex PCR; TCRdb has only the in-frame clones, and not every one. The table has roughly 170,000 clones, roughly 80% seen once. The source material was PBMCs. These receptors were taken from a female donor in good health and CMV-seronegative.

This clone was detected only a few times. V is TRBV2 and J is TRBJ1-6; D is uncertain. The CDR3 spans 12 residues. The germline CDR1 and CDR2 sequences are SNHLY and FYNNEI. The V gene lost 8 bases and the J gene lost 9 bases, with 11 bases spanning the gap. For the CDR3, the DNA is TGTGCCAGCCGGGGTTATGGTTCACCCCTCCACTTT. It encodes CASRGYGSPLHF.

The J gene is TRBJ2-5, the V gene TRBV29-1; the match to TRBD2 covers 14 bases. Germline V lookup: CDR1 SQVTM, CDR2 ANQGSEA. The CDR3 is made up of 14 amino acids. The V segment lost 6 bases and the J segment 1 base; nucleotides outside the gene matches: 1. The CDR3 DNA follows: TGCAGCGTCGGGACTAGCGGGGGCCAAGAGACCCAGTACTTC. This sequence encodes CSVGTSGGQETQYF.

This chain connects TRBV4-2 to TRBJ1-2; TRBD1 matches at 8 bases. The germline V gene has CDR1 LGHNA and CDR2 YNFKEQ. The CDR3 sequence is 16 residues long. The ends lost 6 bases at V and 4 bases at J; junction bases unmatched: 13. The CDR3 sequence: CASRGAPGQAGYGYTF. In nucleotides, the CDR3 is TGTGCCAGCAGGGGGGCTCCGGGACAGGCAGGCTATGGCTACACCTTC.

This clone has a single count. The chain recombines TRBV5-5 with TRBJ1-4; 7 bases are shared with TRBD1. The germline V gene has CDR1 SGHKS and CDR2 YYEKEE (reference sequence). This CDR3 is 16 amino acids long. The trim removed 4 bases at V and 3 bases at J, leaving 9 bases unmatched. CDR3 amino acids: CASSVQGVIANEKLFF. Written as DNA, the CDR3 is TGTGCCAGCAGCGTCCAGGGGGTCATAGCTAATGAAAAACTGTTTTTT.

The chain uses TRBV7-9 and TRBJ2-1; TRBD2 matches at 10 bases. Germline V gene data show CDR1 as SEHNR and CDR2 as FQNEAQ (reference sequence). This CDR3 has 16 amino acids. Trimming cost V 6 bases and J 9 bases; bases outside gene matches: 14. The CDR3 protein is CASSAEREGQGVEQFF. As DNA, the CDR3 is TGTGCCAGCAGTGCAGAGCGGGAGGGCCAAGGGGTTGAGCAGTTCTTC.

V is TRBV27 and J is TRBJ2-6; 11 bases are a match to TRBD1. Germline CDR1 and CDR2: MNHEY and SMNVEV (reference sequence). This CDR3 has 17 residues. J lost 2 bases, V lost 8 bases, and 8 bases had no gene match. The CDR3 sequence: CASGADRGRAGANVLTF. The CDR3 nucleotides are TGTGCCAGCGGGGCGGACAGGGGGCGCGCTGGGGCCAACGTCCTGACTTTC.

The chain has TRBV15 and TRBJ2-1; TRBD2 might be the D (5 bases). Deletions cut 0 bases from V and 15 bases from J, with 12 bases between. The length of the CDR3 is 12 residues. Germline loops: CDR1 LNHNV, CDR2 YYDKDF (reference sequence). The CDR3 is CATSRDQDSGFF. CDR3 nucleotides: TGTGCCACCAGCAGAGATCAGGACTCCGGGTTCTTC.

Of note for this clone: This CDR3 is also generated by other DNA sequences in the sample. The chain is built from TRBV6-5 and TRBJ1-2, with D tentatively TRBD1 (5 bases). V was pared by 0 bases and J by 5 bases, with 10 bases between. Germline CDR1 reads MNHEY; CDR2 reads SVGAGI. The length of the CDR3 is 14 residues. The CDR3 reads CASSYSGGGYGYTF. The DNA for the CDR3 is TGTGCCAGCAGTTACTCCGGGGGAGGGTATGGCTACACCTTC.

The chain joins TRBV15 to TRBJ1-1; D gene uncertain. V lost 0 bases and J 3 bases, leaving 8 bases between the germline ends. The germline gives CDR1 LNHNV, CDR2 YYDKDF (reference sequence). The CDR3 consists of 14 residues. For the CDR3, the DNA is TGTGCCACCAGCAGAGATCGGGGATACACTGAAGCTTTCTTT. The encoded protein is CATSRDRGYTEAFF.

The chain uses TRBV9 and TRBJ2-5, with D maybe TRBD1 (6 bases). CDR3 length equals 17 residues. V was pared by 0 bases and J by 4 bases, with 19 bases between. CDR1 is SGDLS and CDR2 is YYNGEE in the germline V gene. DNA of the CDR3: TGTGCCAGCAGCGTAGCCCCCAATACAGGGCGGACAGAGACCCAGTACTTC. This encodes CASSVAPNTGRTETQYF. Full variable domain (rest looked up from reference TRBV9 and TRBJ2-5): DSGVTQTPKHLITATGQRVTLRCSPRSGDLSVYWYQQSLDQGLQFLIQYYNGEERAKGNILERFSAQQFPDLHSELNLSSLELGDSALYFCASSVAPNTGRTETQYFGPGTRLLVL.

The chain couples TRBV11-2 to TRBJ2-2; 7 bases fit TRBD1. Germline-derived CDR1 and CDR2 are SGHAT and FQNNGV. J lost 5 bases, V lost 7 bases, and 7 bases had no gene match. The CDR3 contains 14 residues. CDR3 amino acids: CASTDRAGTGELFF. CDR3 coding DNA: TGTGCCAGCACCGACAGGGCGGGTACCGGGGAGCTGTTTTTT.

V and J are TRBV9 and TRBJ2-3; D is possibly TRBD1 (5 bases). Trimming left V 0 bases short and J 3 bases short, with 8 bases between. Germline V gene data show CDR1 as SGDLS and CDR2 as YYNGEE. CDR3 length equals 14 residues. CDR3 sequence: CASSVETVTDTQYF. In nucleotides, the CDR3 is TGTGCCAGCAGCGTAGAGACAGTTACAGATACGCAGTATTTT.

This chain connects TRBV7-3 to TRBJ1-5; D not resolved. This CDR3 has 13 residues. The germline V gene has CDR1 SGHTA and CDR2 FQGTGA. Deletions cut 3 bases from V and 4 bases from J, with 7 bases between. The DNA for the CDR3 is TGTGCCAGCAGCTTGGGAGTTAATCAGCCCCAGCATTTT. Encoded protein: CASSLGVNQPQHF. Supplemented by reference TRBV7-3 and TRBJ1-5, the full variable domain reads GAGVSQTPSNKVTEKGKYVELRCDPISGHTALYWYRQSLGQGPEFLIYFQGTGAADDSGLPNDRFFAVRPEGSVSTLKIQRTERGDSAVYLCASSLGVNQPQHFGDGTRLSIL.

This clone has only a few counts. The V and J genes are TRBV5-1 and TRBJ2-4, with a possible D match to TRBD2 (6 bases). The V gene's germline CDR1 is SGHRS and CDR2 YFSETQ. The CDR3 is 17 amino acids. The V and J ends lost 2 bases and 1 base respectively, with 16 bases between them. The CDR3 DNA follows: TGCGCCAGCAGCTTTCGGCCTACAGGAGGGGCCAAAAACATTCAGTACTTC. Amino acid sequence: CASSFRPTGGAKNIQYF.

As to this clone: The junction departs from germline at one end; a sequencing error may be responsible. The V call is TRBV7-7, the J call TRBJ2-1, with 8 nucleotides matching TRBD2. The CDR3 loop spans 15 amino acids. CDR1 is SSHAT and CDR2 is FNYEAQ in the germline V gene (reference sequence). CDR3 DNA sequence: TGTGCTAGCAGCTTAGTCCGGGGGGGCGTCGGTGAGCAGTTCTTC. It translates to CASSLVRGGVGEQFF.